A selection of T cell receptor beta chains follows, all from one sample in a study of early T cells in non-severe SARS-CoV-2 infection. Each CDR3 protein gets one entry after TCRdb re-called the 5' RACE reads with MiXCR. The repertoire holds some 71,000 distinct CDR3 sequences, with approximately 10% as singletons. The source material was whole blood. All receptors come from an adult who was a healthcare worker with PCR-confirmed SARS-CoV-2 infection or an uninfected control (not recorded which). CDR3s include the opening cysteine and the closing phenylalanine or tryptophan. A D gene is named only where the DNA matches it firmly. Clone size is shown for a subset of rows, as once, few, many or a class of expanded clone.

D | J | V | size | CDR3 | DNA
TRBD2 | TRBJ2-1 | TRBV6-2/TRBV6-3 | few | CASRLLAGGPLEQFF | TGTGCCAGCAGATTACTAGCGGGAGGGCCCCTTGAGCAGTTCTTC
. | TRBJ2-1 | TRBV4-1 | . | CASSQDPNAEQFF | TGCGCCAGCAGCCAAGATCCCAACGCGGAGCAGTTCTTC
. | TRBJ1-5 | TRBV6-6 | . | CASSYSSRYSNQPQHF | TGTGCCAGCAGTTACTCCTCCCGCTATAGCAATCAGCCCCAGCATTTT
. | TRBJ1-1 | TRBV6-1 | once | CASSEWQRNTEAFF | TGTGCCAGCAGTGAGTGGCAGAGGAACACTGAAGCTTTCTTT
TRBD1 | TRBJ2-5 | TRBV10-1 | many | CASSATGVETQYF | TGCGCCAGCAGTGCGACAGGGGTGGAGACCCAGTACTTC
TRBD1 | TRBJ2-7 | TRBV24-1 | many | CATSDPGTGYEQYF | TGTGCCACCAGTGATCCCGGGACAGGGTACGAGCAGTACTTC
. | TRBJ2-5 | TRBV14 | many | CASSQGKTQYF | TGTGCCAGCAGCCAAGGAAAGACCCAGTACTTC
. | TRBJ2-2 | TRBV5-1 | . | CASSQDRSNTGELFF | TGCGCCAGCAGCCAAGACAGGTCGAACACCGGGGAGCTGTTTTTT
TRBD1 | TRBJ2-5 | TRBV14 | many | CASSQDETGIKTQYF | TGTGCCAGCAGCCAAGATGAGACAGGGATTAAGACCCAGTACTTC
TRBD1 | TRBJ2-1 | TRBV11-2 | . | CASSLRPGTGDEEQFF | TGTGCCAGCAGCCTTCGACCCGGGACAGGGGACGAAGAGCAGTTCTTC
. | TRBJ1-2 | TRBV4-2 | many | CASSQEVYGYTF | TGTGCCAGCAGCCAAGAGGTATATGGCTACACCTTC
. | TRBJ1-2 | TRBV5-1 | few | CASSLADGYGYTF | TGCGCCAGCAGCTTGGCGGACGGATATGGCTACACCTTC
. | TRBJ2-2 | TRBV5-1 | few | CASSPPENTGELFF | TGCGCCAGCAGCCCCCCGGAAAACACCGGGGAGCTGTTTTTT
. | TRBJ2-7 | TRBV28 | many | CASGGLYEQYF | TGTGCCAGCGGGGGTCTCTACGAGCAGTACTTC
. | TRBJ2-1 | TRBV5-1 | few | CASRLARVNEQFF | TGCGCCAGCAGGCTAGCGCGAGTCAATGAGCAGTTCTTC
. | TRBJ1-1 | TRBV5-1 | . | CASSPQENTEAFF | TGCGCCAGCAGCCCACAGGAAAACACTGAAGCTTTCTTT
. | TRBJ1-6 | TRBV7-3 | many | CATGTGNSPLHF | TGTGCCACCGGGACTGGAAATTCACCCCTCCACTTT
TRBD1 | TRBJ2-3 | TRBV20-1 | . | CSAGNRQGEKDTQYF | TGCAGTGCTGGTAATCGACAGGGGGAGAAAGATACGCAGTATTTT
. | TRBJ1-5 | TRBV6-1 | many | CASSESWPRGAINQPQHF | TGTGCCAGCAGTGAAAGTTGGCCCAGGGGCGCGATCAATCAGCCCCAGCATTTT
. | TRBJ2-3 | TRBV11-1 | few | CASSYLIASTDTQYF | TGTGCCAGCAGCTACCTCATCGCTAGCACAGATACGCAGTATTTT
. | TRBJ2-3 | TRBV5-1 | . | CASRFNTDTQYF | TGCGCCAGCAGATTCAATACGGATACGCAGTATTTT
. | TRBJ2-7 | TRBV6-6 | few | CASSYSSRYYEQYF | TGTGCCAGCAGTTACTCGAGTCGTTACTACGAGCAGTACTTC
. | TRBJ2-1 | TRBV3-1 | few | CASSGGRAAHFNEQFF | TGTGCCAGCAGCGGAGGGCGGGCGGCACACTTCAATGAGCAGTTCTTC
TRBD2 | TRBJ2-5 | TRBV20-1 | many | CSATWTSGGQETQYF | TGCAGTGCAACCTGGACTAGCGGGGGTCAAGAGACCCAGTACTTC
. | TRBJ1-4 | TRBV12-3/TRBV12-4 | . | CASSFLGIGEKLFF | TGTGCCAGCAGTTTTTTAGGGATAGGGGAAAAACTGTTTTTT
. | TRBJ2-1 | TRBV7-2 | few | CASSLRGEEQFF | TGTGCCAGCAGCTTGAGGGGAGAGGAGCAGTTCTTC
TRBD1 | TRBJ1-4 | TRBV6-2/TRBV6-3 | . | CASSAGTENEKLFF | TGTGCCAGCAGCGCCGGGACAGAAAATGAAAAACTGTTTTTT
TRBD1 | TRBJ2-2 | TRBV3-1 | few | CASSQYGQGAPGELFF | TGTGCCAGCAGCCAATATGGACAGGGGGCCCCCGGGGAGCTGTTTTTT
TRBD1 | TRBJ2-3 | TRBV5-1 | many | CASSGGPGTGVGDTQYF | TGCGCCAGCAGCGGAGGACCCGGGACAGGGGTTGGAGATACGCAGTATTTT
TRBD1 | TRBJ2-7 | TRBV9 | few | CASGGQDLYEQYF | TGTGCCAGCGGGGGACAGGACCTCTACGAGCAGTACTTC
. | TRBJ2-5 | TRBV5-1 | few | CASSSKPGAVETQYF | TGCGCCAGCAGCTCCAAGCCAGGGGCTGTCGAGACCCAGTACTTC
. | TRBJ2-6 | TRBV2 | . | CASSSESGANVLTF | TGTGCCAGCAGTAGCGAATCTGGGGCCAACGTCCTGACTTTC
. | TRBJ2-1 | TRBV6-6 | many | CASSRSGDAYNEQFF | TGTGCCAGCAGCCGTAGCGGCGACGCCTACAATGAGCAGTTCTTC
TRBD2 | TRBJ2-7 | TRBV20-1 | many | CSAPSAGDYYEQYF | TGCAGTGCCCCGTCGGCGGGGGACTACTACGAGCAGTACTTC
. | TRBJ2-2 | TRBV2 | . | CASSPLRDTGELFF | TGTGCCAGCAGCCCTCTGCGGGACACCGGGGAGCTGTTTTTT
TRBD2 | TRBJ2-1 | TRBV6-4 | many | CASSDSSSSGGYNEQFF | TGTGCCAGCAGTGACTCGTCATCTAGCGGGGGTTACAATGAGCAGTTCTTC
TRBD1 | TRBJ1-1 | TRBV5-1 | many | CASSRDRGPGNTEAFF | TGCGCCAGCAGCCGTGACAGGGGGCCTGGAAACACTGAAGCTTTCTTT
. | TRBJ1-1 | TRBV29-1 | few | CSVVEGFEAFF | TGCAGCGTTGTTGAGGGCTTTGAAGCTTTCTTT
. | TRBJ2-5 | TRBV29-1 | few | CSVFGAHLKLETQYF | TGCAGCGTTTTCGGGGCGCATTTGAAATTAGAGACCCAGTACTTC